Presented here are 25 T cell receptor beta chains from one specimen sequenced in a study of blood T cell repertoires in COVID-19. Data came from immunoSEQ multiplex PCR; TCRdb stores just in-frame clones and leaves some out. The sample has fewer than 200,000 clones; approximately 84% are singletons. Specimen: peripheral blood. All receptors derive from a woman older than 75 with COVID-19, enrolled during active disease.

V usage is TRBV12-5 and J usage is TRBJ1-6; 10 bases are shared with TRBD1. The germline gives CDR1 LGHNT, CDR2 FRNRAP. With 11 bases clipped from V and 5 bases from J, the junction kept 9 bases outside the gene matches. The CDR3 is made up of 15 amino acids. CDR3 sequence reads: CAGDSGTGDNSPLHF. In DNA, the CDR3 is TGTGCTGGGGATTCCGGGACAGGGGATAATTCACCCCTCCACTTT.

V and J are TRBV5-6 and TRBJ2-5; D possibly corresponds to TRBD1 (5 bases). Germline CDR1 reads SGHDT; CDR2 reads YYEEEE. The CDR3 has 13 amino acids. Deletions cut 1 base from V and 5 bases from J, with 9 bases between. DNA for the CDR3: TGTGCCAGCAGCTTGTTCAGGGCGGAGACCCAGTACTTC. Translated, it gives CASSLFRAETQYF.

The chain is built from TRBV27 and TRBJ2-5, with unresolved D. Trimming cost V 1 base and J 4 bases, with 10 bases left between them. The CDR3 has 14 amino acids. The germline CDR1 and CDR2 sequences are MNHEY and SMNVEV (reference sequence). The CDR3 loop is CASSLYSNRETQYF. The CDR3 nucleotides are TGTGCCAGCAGTTTATACAGTAATCGAGAGACCCAGTACTTC.

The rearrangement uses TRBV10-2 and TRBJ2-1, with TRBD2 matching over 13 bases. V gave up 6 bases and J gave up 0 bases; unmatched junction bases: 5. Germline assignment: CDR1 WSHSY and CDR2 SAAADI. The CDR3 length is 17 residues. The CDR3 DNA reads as TGCGCCAGCAGCGGGACTAGCGGGAAGAGCTCCTACAATGAGCAGTTCTTC. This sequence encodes CASSGTSGKSSYNEQFF.

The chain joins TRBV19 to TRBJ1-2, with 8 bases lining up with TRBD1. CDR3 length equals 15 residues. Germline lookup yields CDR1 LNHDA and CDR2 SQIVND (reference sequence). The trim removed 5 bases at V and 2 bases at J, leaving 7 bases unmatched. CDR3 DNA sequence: TGTGCCAGTAGTTCGCAGGGGGCTGGGAACTATGGCTACACCTTC. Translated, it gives CASSSQGAGNYGYTF.

CDR3 loop: CSVVAGGYNEQFF. The CDR3 DNA reads TGCAGCGTTGTAGCGGGAGGTTACAATGAGCAGTTCTTC. The chain joins TRBV29-1 to TRBJ2-1; 10 bases match TRBD2. J was trimmed by 4 bases and V by 4 bases; bases with no gene match: 1. Looked up from germline, CDR1 is SQVTM and CDR2 is ANQGSEA. The CDR3 sequence is 13 residues long.

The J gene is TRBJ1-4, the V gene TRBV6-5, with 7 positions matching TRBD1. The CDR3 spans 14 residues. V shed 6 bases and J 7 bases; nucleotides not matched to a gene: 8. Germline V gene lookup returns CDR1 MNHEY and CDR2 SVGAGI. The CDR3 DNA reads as TGTGCCAGCAGCGGAGGGGGCCACGGTGAAAAACTGTTTTTT. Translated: CASSGGGHGEKLFF.

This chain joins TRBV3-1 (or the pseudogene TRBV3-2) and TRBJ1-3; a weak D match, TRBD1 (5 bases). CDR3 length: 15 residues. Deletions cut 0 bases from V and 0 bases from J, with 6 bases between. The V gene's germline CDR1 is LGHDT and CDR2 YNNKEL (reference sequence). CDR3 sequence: CASSQDGHSGNTIYF. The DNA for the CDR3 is TGTGCCAGCAGCCAAGATGGACACTCTGGAAACACCATATATTTT.

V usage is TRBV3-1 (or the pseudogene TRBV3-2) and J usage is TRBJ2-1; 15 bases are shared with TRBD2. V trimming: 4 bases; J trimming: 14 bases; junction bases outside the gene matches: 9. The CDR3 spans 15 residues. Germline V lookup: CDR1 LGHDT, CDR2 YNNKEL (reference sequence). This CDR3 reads CASSPQGLAGGYKFF. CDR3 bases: TGTGCCAGCAGCCCACAAGGACTAGCGGGGGGGTATAAGTTCTTC.

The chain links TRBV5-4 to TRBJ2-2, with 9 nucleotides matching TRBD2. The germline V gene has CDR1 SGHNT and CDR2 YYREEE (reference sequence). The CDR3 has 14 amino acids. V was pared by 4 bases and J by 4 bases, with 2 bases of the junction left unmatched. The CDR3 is CASSSGGLTGELFF. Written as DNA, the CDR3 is TGTGCCAGCAGCAGCGGGGGGCTCACCGGGGAGCTGTTTTTT.

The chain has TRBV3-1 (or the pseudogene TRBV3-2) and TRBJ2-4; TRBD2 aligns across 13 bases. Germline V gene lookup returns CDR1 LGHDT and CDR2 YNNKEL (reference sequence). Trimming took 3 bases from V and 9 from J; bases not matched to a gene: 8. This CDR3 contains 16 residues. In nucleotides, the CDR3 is TGTGCCAGCAGCCAGACTAGCGGGAGGACTAATGCCATTCAGTACTTC. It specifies CASSQTSGRTNAIQYF.

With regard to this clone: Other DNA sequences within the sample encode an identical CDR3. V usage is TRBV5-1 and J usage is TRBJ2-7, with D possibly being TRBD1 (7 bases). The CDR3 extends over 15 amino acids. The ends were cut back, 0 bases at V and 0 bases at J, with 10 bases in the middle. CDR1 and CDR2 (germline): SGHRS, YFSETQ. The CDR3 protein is CASSLGQGLSYEQYF. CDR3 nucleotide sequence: TGCGCCAGCAGCTTGGGACAGGGACTCTCCTACGAGCAGTACTTC.

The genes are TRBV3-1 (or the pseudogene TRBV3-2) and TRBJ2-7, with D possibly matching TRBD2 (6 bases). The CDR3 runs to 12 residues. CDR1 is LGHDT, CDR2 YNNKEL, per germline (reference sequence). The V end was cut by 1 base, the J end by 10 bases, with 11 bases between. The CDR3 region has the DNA TGTGCCAGCAGCCAAGTCAGGAGGGCTCAGTACTTC. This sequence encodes CASSQVRRAQYF.

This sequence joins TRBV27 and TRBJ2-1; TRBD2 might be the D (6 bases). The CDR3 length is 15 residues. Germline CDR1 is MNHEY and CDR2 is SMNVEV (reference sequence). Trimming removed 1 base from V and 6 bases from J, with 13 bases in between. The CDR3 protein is CASSLFTGAGNEQFF. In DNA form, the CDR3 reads TGTGCCAGCAGTTTATTTACGGGAGCGGGCAATGAGCAGTTCTTC.

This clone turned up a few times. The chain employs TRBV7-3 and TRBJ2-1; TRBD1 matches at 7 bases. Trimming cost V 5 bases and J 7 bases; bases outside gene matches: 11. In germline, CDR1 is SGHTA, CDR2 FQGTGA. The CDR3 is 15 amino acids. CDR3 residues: CASSVQGIVGNEQFF. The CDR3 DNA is TGTGCCAGCAGCGTACAGGGGATAGTGGGGAATGAGCAGTTCTTC.

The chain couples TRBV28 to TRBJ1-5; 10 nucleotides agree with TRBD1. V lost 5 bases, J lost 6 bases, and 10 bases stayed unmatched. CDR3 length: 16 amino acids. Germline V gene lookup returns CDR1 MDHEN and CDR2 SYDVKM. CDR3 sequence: CASSAPTGGLSQPQHF. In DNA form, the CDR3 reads TGTGCCAGCAGTGCCCCGACAGGGGGCCTTAGTCAGCCCCAGCATTTT.

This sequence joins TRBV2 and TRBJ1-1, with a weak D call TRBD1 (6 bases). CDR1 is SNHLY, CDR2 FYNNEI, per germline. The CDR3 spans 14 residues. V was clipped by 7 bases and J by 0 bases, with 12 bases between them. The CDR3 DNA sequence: TGTGCCAGCAATCTACAGGGTCTGAACACTGAAGCTTTCTTT. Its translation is CASNLQGLNTEAFF. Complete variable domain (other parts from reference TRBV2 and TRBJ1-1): EPEVTQTPSHQVTQMGQEVILRCVPISNHLYFYWYRQILGQKVEFLVSFYNNEISEKSEIFDDQFSVERPDGSNFTLKIRSTKLEDSAMYFCASNLQGLNTEAFFGQGTRLTVV.

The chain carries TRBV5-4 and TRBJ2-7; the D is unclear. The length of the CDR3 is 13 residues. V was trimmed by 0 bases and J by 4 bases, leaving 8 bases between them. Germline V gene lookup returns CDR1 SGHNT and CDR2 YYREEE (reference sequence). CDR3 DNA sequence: TGTGCCAGCAGCTTGGGGTATAGTTACGAGCAGTACTTC. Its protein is CASSLGYSYEQYF.

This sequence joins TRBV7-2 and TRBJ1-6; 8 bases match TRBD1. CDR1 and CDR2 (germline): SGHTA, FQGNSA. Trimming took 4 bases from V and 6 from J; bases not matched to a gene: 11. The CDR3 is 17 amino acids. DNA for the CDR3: TGTGCCAGCAGCTCAAAAACAGGGGGATCGCGTAATTCACCCCTCCACTTT. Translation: CASSSKTGGSRNSPLHF.

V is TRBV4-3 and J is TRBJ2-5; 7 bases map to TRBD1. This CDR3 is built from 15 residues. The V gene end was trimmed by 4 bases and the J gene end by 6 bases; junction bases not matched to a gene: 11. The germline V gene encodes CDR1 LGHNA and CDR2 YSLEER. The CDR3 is CASSPRRGGAQTQYF. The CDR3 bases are TGCGCCAGCAGCCCCCGGAGAGGGGGCGCGCAGACCCAGTACTTC.

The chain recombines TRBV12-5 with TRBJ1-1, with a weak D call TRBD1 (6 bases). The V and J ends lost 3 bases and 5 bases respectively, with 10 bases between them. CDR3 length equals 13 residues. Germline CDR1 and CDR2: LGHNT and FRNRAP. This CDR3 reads CASGFDRWTEAFF. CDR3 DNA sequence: TGTGCTAGTGGTTTTGACAGGTGGACTGAAGCTTTCTTT.

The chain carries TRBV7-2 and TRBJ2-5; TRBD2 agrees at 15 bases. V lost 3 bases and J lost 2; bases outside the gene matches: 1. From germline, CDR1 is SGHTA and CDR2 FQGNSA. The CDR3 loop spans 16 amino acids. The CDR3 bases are TGTGCCAGCAGCTTCGGGACTAGCGGGGGGCAAGAGACCCAGTACTTC. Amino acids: CASSFGTSGGQETQYF.

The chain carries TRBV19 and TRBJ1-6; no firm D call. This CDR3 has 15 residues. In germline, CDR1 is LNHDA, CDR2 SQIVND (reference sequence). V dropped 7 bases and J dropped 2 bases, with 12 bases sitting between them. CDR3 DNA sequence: TGTGCCAGTACGGACGGGATAGCCTATAATTCACCCCTCCACTTT. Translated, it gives CASTDGIAYNSPLHF.

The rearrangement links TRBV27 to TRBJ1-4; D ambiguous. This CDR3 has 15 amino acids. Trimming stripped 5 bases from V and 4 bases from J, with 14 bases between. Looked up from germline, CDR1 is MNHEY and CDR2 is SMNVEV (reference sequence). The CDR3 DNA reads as TGTGCCAGCAGTGTGGACGGGGTTATTAATGAAAAACTGTTTTTT. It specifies CASSVDGVINEKLFF.

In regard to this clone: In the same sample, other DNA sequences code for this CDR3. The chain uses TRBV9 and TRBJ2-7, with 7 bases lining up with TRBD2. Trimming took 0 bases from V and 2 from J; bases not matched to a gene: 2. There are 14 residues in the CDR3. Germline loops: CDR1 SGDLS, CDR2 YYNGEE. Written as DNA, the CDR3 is TGTGCCAGCAGCGTAGGGGGGGGAACCTACGAGCAGTACTTC. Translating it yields CASSVGGGTYEQYF.